This entry lists 3 T cell receptor beta chains sequenced from one sample in a study of cytomegalovirus exposure and HLA in healthy donors. PCR was performed using 60 Vbeta and 13 Jbeta primers. Sequencing was performed with immunoSEQ multiplex PCR; in TCRdb, only in-frame clones are kept and a portion is missing. The sample yields roughly 150,000 clones, approximately 81% seen once. The sample comprised PBMCs. These receptors originate from a man younger than 45 in good health and CMV-seropositive.

The chain recombines TRBV7-2 with TRBJ2-7, with TRBD2 matching 9 bases. The CDR3 has 16 amino acids. V dropped 1 base and J dropped 2; count of bases not matched to a gene: 6. The germline V gene has CDR1 SGHTA and CDR2 FQGNSA. CDR3 region: CASSLEYSGGPYEQYF. The CDR3 coding sequence is TGTGCCAGCAGCTTAGAGTATAGCGGGGGACCCTACGAGCAGTACTTC.

The chain uses TRBV9 and TRBJ2-3; possible D gene TRBD2, 6 bases. The CDR3 is 17 amino acids. Trimming took 1 base from V and 0 from J, leaving 15 bases between them. Germline-derived CDR1 and CDR2 are SGDLS and YYNGEE. DNA for the CDR3: TGTGCCAGCAGCGTATGGGCTAGCGTTCCTAGCACAGATACGCAGTATTTT. It encodes CASSVWASVPSTDTQYF.

This chain uses TRBV7-2 with TRBJ1-1; weak D call: TRBD1 (6 bases). Germline CDR1 and CDR2: SGHTA and FQGNSA. V was clipped by 6 bases and J by 4 bases, with 12 bases between them. The length of the CDR3 is 13 residues. Here the CDR3 reads CASRLQGFTEAFF. CDR3 sequence (DNA): TGTGCCAGCAGACTACAGGGTTTCACTGAAGCTTTCTTT.